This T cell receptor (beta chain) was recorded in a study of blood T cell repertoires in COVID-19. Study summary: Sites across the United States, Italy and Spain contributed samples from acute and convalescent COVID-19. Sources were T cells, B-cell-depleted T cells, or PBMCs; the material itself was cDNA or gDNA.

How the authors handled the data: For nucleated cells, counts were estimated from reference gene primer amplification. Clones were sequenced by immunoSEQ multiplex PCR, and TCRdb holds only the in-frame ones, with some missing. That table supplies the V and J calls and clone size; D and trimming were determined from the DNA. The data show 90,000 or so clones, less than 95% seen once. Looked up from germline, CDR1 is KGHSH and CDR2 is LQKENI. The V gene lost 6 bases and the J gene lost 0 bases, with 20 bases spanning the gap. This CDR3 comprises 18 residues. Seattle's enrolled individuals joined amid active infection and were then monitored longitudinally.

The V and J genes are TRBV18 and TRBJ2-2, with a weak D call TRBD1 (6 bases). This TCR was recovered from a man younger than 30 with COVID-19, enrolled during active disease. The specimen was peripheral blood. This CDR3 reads CASSLAIPGQTNTGELFF. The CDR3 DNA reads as TGTGCCAGCTCGCTAGCAATACCCGGACAGACGAACACCGGGGAGCTGTTTTTT.